This entry is about one T cell receptor beta chain. Its antigen is not identified. One end of the junction is discordant with germline, which a read error may explain. Donors gave 9 to 10 milliliters of peripheral blood apiece. This specimen belongs to a study of blood T cells in healthy people across ages. Study-wide results and limits: CMV status of donors was not determined, possibly confounding expanded clonotype changes. Across samples, TCR beta diversity tracked strongly with naive T cell percentage. Among long-lived donors, naive CD4+ cells were more numerous and diversity higher than in aged donors.

The germline gives CDR1 SQVTM, CDR2 ANQGSEA. The CDR3 length is 10 residues. Alongside a J-beta primer mix, a sample-barcoded 5' primer served in a second PCR lasting about 7 to 11 cycles. TCRdb used MiXCR to reprocess the 5' RACE reads, holding one entry per CDR3 protein. The table shows about 1.4 million distinct CDR3 sequences, with approximately 63% occurring only once. The TCR sequence derives from a young man in good health. Source material: blood. This chain connects TRBV29-1 to TRBJ2-7; D is uncertain. The CDR3 loop is CGVEDYEQYF. The CDR3 bases are TGCGGCGTTGAGGACTACGAGCAGTACTTC.